This TCR beta chain stems from a study of T cells in localized non-small cell lung cancer. The study's findings and limits: Analysis by sequencing included only one tumor region, so heterogeneity remains possible.

Sequenced by immunoSEQ multiplex PCR; TCRdb stores in-frame clones only, minus some. Of roughly 7,000 clones listed, roughly 23% are singletons. The table lists this clone with a few counts. The target antigen is unknown. The TCR originated in a man aged 40 to 75 with stage III squamous cell lung carcinoma. The sequences come from lung tumor tissue, collected before any cancer treatment.

This CDR3 reads CASVANTLVDTQYF. CDR3 coding DNA: TGTGCCAGCGTGGCCAACACCCTAGTGGATACGCAGTATTTT. J is TRBJ2-3 and V is TRBV6-8; D is ambiguous. Germline V lookup: CDR1 MNHGY, CDR2 SAAAGT. The CDR3 consists of 14 residues. V shed 8 bases and J shed 6 bases, with 18 bases lying between them.